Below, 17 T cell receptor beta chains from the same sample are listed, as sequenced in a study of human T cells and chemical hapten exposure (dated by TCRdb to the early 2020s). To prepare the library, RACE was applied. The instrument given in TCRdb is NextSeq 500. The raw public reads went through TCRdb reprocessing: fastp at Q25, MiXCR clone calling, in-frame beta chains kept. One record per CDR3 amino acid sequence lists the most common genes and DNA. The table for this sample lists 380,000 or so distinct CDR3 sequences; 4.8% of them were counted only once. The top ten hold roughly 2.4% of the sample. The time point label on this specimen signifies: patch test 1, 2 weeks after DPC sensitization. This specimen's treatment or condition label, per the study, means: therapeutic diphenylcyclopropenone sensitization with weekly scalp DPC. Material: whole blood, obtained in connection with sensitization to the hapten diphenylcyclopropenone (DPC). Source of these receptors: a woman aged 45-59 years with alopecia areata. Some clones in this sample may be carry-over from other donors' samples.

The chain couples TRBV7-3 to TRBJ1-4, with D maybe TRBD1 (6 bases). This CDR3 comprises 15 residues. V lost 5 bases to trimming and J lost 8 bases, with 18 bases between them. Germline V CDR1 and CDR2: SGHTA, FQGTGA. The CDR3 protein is CASSRTGSEGEKLFF. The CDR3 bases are TGTGCCAGCAGCAGAACAGGGTCAGAGGGGGAAAAACTGTTTTTT.

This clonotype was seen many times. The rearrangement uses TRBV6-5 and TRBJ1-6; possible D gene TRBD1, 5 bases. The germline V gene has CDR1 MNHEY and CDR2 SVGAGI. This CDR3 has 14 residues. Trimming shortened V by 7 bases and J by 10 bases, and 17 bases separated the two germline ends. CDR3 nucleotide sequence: TGTGCCAGCACCTACGGGGCCGAAAACTCACCCCTCCACTTT. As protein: CASTYGAENSPLHF.

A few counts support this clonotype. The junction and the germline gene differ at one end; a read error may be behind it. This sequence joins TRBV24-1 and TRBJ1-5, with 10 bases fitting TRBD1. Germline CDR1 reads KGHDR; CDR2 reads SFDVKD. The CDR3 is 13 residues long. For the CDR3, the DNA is TGTGCCACAAGTGGGACAGGGGATGTGCCCCAGCATTTT. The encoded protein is CATSGTGDVPQHF.

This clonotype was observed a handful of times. CDR3 nucleotide sequence: TGTGCCAGCAAGGTGACAGCCGATTATAGCAATCAGCCCCAGCATTTT. This translates into CASKVTADYSNQPQHF. The chain carries TRBV27 and TRBJ1-5; D may be TRBD1 (5 bases). CDR3 size: 16 residues. Germline CDR1 and CDR2: MNHEY and SMNVEV (reference sequence). V was shortened by 7 bases and J by 0 bases, with 16 bases between the two germline ends.

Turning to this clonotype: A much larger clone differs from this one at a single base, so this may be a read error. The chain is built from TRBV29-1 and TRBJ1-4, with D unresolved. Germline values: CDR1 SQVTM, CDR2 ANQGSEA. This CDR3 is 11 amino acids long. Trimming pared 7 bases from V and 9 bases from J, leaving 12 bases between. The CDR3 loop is CSAQQYQKLFF. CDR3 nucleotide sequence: TGCAGCGCCCAGCAGTACCAAAAACTGTTTTTT.

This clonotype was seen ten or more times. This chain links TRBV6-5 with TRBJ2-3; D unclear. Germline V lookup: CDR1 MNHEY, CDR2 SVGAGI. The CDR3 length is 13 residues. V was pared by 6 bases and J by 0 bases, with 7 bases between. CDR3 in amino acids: CASRRVSTDTQYF. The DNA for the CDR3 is TGTGCCAGCAGAAGGGTTAGCACAGATACGCAGTATTTT.

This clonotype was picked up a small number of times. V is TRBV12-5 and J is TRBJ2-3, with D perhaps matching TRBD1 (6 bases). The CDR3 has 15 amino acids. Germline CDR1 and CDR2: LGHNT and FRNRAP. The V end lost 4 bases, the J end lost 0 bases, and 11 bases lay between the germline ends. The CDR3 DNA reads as TGTGCTAGTGGTTACGGGACACGTAGCACAGATACGCAGTATTTT. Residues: CASGYGTRSTDTQYF.

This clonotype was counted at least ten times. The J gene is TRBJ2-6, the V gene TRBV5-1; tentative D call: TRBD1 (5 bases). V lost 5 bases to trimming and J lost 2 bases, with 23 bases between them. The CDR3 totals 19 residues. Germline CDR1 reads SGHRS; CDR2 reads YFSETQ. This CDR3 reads CASSKNTGSTLAGANVLTF. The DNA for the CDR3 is TGCGCCAGCAGTAAGAACACAGGATCAACTCTAGCTGGGGCCAACGTCCTGACTTTC.

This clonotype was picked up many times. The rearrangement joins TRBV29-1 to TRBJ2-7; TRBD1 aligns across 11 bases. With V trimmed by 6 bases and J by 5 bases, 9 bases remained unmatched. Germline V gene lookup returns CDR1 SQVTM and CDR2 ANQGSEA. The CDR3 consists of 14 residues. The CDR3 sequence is CSVGRTGGIHEQYF. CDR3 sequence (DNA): TGCAGCGTAGGGAGGACAGGGGGCATCCACGAGCAGTACTTC.

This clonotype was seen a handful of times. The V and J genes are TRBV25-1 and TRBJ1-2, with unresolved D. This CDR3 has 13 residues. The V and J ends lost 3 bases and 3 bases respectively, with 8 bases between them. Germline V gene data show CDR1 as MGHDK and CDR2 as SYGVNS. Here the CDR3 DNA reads TGTGCCAGCAGTGAGACACTCCACTATGGCTACACCTTC. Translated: CASSETLHYGYTF.

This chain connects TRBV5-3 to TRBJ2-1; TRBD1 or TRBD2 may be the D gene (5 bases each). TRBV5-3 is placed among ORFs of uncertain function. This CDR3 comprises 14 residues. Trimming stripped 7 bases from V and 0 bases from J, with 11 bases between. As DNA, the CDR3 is TGTGCCAGATCCGGGACCATCTCCTACAATGAGCAGTTCTTC. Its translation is CARSGTISYNEQFF.

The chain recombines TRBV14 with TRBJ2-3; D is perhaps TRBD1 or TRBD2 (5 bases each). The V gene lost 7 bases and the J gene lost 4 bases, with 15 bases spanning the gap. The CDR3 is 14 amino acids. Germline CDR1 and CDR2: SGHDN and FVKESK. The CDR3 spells CASNSGSGPDTQYF. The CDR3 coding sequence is TGTGCCAGCAACTCAGGGAGCGGACCAGATACGCAGTATTTT.

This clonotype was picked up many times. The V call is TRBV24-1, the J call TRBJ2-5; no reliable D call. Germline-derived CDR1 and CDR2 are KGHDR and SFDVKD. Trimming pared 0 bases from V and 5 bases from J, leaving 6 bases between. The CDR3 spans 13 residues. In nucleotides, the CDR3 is TGTGCCACCAGTGATTTGAAGCTGGAGACCCAGTACTTC. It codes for CATSDLKLETQYF.

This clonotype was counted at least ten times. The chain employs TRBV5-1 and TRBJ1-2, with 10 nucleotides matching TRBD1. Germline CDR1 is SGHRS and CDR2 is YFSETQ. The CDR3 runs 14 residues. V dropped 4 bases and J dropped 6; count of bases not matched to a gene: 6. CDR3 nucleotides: TGCGCCAGCAGCGGGGGACAGGGGACGGATGGCTACACCTTC. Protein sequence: CASSGGQGTDGYTF.

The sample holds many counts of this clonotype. CDR3 DNA sequence: TGTGCCTGGAGTGTCGCGACGAACACTGAAGCTTTCTTT. As protein: CAWSVATNTEAFF. The chain employs TRBV30 and TRBJ1-1; D remains ambiguous. Germline CDR1 GTSNPN, CDR2 SVGIG (reference sequence). CDR3 length equals 13 residues. Between the trimmed V and J ends, which lost 0 bases and 1 base, there was a span of 6 bases. Combining the CDR3 with reference TRBV30 and TRBJ1-1 gives the whole variable domain SQTIHQWPATLVQPVGSPLSLECTVEGTSNPNLYWYRQAAGRGLQLLFYSVGIGQISSEVPQNLSASRPQDRQFILSSKKLLLSDSGFYLCAWSVATNTEAFFGQGTRLTVV.

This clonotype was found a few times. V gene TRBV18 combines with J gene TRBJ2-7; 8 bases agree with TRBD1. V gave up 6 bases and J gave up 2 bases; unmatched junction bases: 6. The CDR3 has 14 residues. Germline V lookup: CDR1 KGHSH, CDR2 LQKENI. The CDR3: CASSFEDRAYEQYF. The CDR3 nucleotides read TGTGCCAGCTCCTTCGAGGACAGGGCCTACGAGCAGTACTTC.

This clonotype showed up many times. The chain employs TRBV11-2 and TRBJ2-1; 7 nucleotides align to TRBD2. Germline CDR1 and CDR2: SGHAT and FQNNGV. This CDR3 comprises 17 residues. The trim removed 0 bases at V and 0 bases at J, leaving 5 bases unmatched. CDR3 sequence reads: CASSLDRAGASYNEQFF. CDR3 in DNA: TGTGCCAGCAGCTTAGATCGGGCGGGAGCCTCCTACAATGAGCAGTTCTTC.